This TCR beta chain came from a study of radiation and T cells in renal cell carcinoma. As to time point: baseline pretreatment blood. Noted treatment: 15 Gy SBRT to primary tumor, nephrectomy 4 weeks later. Serial blood draws occurred at baseline and 2 and 4 weeks post-SBRT. This table comes from immunoSEQ multiplex PCR, and its TCRdb copy is limited to in-frame clones, with some not included. The repertoire holds around 140,000 clones, with over 80% as singletons. Germline trimming cut 5 bases from V and 2 bases from J; bases unmatched to any gene: 7. The germline V gene has CDR1 MNHEY and CDR2 SMNVEV (reference sequence). This CDR3 has 15 residues.

This rearrangement joins TRBV27 to TRBJ2-7; 9 nucleotides agree with TRBD1. The TCR originated in a woman aged 45-59 years with renal cell carcinoma. The sequencing here drew on blood, taken from a patient whose treatment included radiotherapy and nephrectomy. Here the CDR3 reads CASSTRTGETYEQYF. The CDR3 nucleotides are TGTGCCAGCAGTACGAGGACAGGGGAGACCTACGAGCAGTACTTC.